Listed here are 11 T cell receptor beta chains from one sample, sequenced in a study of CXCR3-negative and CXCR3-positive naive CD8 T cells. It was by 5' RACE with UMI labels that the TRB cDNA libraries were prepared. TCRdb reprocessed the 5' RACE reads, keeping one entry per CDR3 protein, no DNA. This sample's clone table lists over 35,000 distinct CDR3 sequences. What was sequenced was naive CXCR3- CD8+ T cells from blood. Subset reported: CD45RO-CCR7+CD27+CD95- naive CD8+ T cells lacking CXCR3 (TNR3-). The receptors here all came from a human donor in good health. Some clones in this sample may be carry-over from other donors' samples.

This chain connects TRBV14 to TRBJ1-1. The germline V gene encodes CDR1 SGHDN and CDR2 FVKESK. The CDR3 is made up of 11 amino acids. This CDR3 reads CASSQGVALIF.

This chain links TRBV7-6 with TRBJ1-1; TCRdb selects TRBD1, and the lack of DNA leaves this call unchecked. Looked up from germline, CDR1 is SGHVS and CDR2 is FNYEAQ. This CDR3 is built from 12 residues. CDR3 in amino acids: CASSSRGREAFF. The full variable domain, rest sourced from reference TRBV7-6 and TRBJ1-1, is GAGVSQSPRYKVTKRGQDVALRCDPISGHVSLYWYRQALGQGPEFLTYFNYEAQQDKSGLPNDRFSAERPEGSISTLTIQRTEQRDSAMYRCASSSRGREAFFGQGTRLTVV.

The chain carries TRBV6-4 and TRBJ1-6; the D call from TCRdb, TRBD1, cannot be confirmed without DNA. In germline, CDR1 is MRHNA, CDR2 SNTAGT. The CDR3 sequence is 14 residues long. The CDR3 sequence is CASSPGTGGSPLHF.

The CDR3 loop reads CSVPGQGTDTQYF. The genes are TRBV29-1 and TRBJ2-3; lacking DNA, the TRBD1 call made by TCRdb goes unchecked. The CDR3 has 13 residues. Germline V gene data show CDR1 as SQVTM and CDR2 as ANQGSEA.

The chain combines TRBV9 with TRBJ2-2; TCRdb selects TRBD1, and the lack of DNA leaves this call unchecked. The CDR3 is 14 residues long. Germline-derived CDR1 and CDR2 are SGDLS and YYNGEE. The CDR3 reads CARPGVRGFRELFF.

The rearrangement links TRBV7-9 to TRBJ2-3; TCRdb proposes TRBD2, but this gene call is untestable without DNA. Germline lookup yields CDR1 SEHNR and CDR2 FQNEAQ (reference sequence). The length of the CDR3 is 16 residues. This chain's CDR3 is CASSPWTSRSTDTQYF.

The CDR3 here is CASSSRTGSPSQPQHF. The chain combines TRBV28 with TRBJ1-5; the D call from TCRdb, TRBD1, cannot be confirmed without DNA. Germline V gene sequence: CDR1 MDHEN, CDR2 SYDVKM. The CDR3 consists of 16 residues.

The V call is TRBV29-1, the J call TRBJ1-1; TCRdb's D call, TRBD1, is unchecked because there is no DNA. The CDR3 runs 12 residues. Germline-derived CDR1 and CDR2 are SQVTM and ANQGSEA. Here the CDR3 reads CSGDSMNTEAFF.

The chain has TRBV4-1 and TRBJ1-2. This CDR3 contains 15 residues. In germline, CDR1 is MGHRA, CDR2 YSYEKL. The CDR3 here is CASSQEKVPGLPSTF.

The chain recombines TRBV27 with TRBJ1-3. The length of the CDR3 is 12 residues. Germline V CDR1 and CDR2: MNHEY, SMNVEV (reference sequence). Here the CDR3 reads CASGHSGNTIYF.

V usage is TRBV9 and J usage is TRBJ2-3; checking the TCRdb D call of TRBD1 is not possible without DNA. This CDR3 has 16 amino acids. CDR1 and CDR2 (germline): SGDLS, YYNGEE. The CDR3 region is CASSGQGAHPTDTQYF.